This paragraph reports one T cell receptor (beta chain). As processed by the authors: Counts of nucleated cells, estimated from reference gene primer amplification, were obtained. The repertoire was sequenced with immunoSEQ multiplex PCR; TCRdb's copy has only in-frame clones and lacks some. V, J and clone size are those of that table, while D and trimming were read from the DNA. The table includes 100,000 to 110,000 clones, roughly 85% detected once. This specimen comes from a study of blood T cell repertoires in COVID-19. Study information: Donors in the United States, Italy and Spain gave samples during acute or convalescent COVID-19.

V was shortened by 1 base and J by 0 bases, with 7 bases between the two germline ends. Germline values: CDR1 SEHNR, CDR2 FQNEAQ (reference sequence). CDR3 size: 16 residues. This chain connects TRBV7-9 to TRBJ2-6, with D tentatively TRBD2 (5 bases). The TCR comes from a woman aged 65 to 85 with acute or convalescent COVID-19. Source material: peripheral blood. Here the CDR3 DNA reads TGTGCCAGCAGCTTAGACGGACTCTCTGGGGCCAACGTCCTGACTTTC. This translates into CASSLDGLSGANVLTF.